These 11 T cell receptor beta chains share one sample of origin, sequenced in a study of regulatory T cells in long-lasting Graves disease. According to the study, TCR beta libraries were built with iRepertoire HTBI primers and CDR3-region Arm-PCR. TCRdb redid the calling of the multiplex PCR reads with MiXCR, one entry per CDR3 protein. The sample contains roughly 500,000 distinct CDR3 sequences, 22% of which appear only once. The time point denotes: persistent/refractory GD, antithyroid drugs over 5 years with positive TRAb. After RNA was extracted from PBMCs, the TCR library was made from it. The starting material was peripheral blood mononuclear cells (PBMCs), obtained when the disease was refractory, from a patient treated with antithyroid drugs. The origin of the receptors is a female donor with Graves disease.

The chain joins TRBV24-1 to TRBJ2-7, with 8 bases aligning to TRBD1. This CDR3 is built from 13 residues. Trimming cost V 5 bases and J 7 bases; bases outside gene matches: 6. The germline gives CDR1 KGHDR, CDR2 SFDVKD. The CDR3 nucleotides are TGTGCCACCAGTGGGACAGGGACAGGAGAGCAGTACTTC. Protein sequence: CATSGTGTGEQYF.

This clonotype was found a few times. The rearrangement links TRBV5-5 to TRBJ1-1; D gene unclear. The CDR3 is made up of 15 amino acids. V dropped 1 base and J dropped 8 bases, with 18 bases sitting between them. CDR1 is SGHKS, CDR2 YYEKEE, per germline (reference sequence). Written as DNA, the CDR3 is TGTGCCAGCAGCTTGCAGCTTACCCATATGACGGAAGCTTTCTTT. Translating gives CASSLQLTHMTEAFF.

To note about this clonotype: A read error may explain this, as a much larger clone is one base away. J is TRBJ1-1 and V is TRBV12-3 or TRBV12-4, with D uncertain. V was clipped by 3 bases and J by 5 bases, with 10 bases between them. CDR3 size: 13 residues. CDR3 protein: CASSFPSSTEAFF. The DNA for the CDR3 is TGTGCCAGCAGTTTCCCTTCGTCTACTGAAGCTTTCTTT.

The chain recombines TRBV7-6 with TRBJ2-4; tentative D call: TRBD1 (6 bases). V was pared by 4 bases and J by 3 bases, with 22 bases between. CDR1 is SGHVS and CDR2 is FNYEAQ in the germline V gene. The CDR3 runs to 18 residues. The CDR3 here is CASSSGHGTIFDKNIQYF. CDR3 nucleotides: TGTGCCAGCAGCTCGGGACATGGGACGATATTTGACAAAAACATTCAGTACTTC.

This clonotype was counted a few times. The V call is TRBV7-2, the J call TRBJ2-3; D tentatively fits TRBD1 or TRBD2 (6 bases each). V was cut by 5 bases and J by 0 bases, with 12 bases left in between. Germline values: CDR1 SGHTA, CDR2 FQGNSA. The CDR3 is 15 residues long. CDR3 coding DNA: TGTGCCAGCAGCCGGTGGGGGGCAAGCACAGATACGCAGTATTTT. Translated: CASSRWGASTDTQYF.

The CDR3 coding sequence is TGTGCCACCAGCAGAGATCCGCGGAGTTTTAACACTGAAGCTTTCTTT. This codes for CATSRDPRSFNTEAFF. The V call is TRBV15, the J call TRBJ1-1; D is unresolved. The CDR3 covers 16 residues. CDR1 is LNHNV and CDR2 is YYDKDF in the germline V gene (reference sequence). Trimming took 0 bases from V and 2 from J, leaving 13 bases between them. Full variable domain (rest looked up from reference TRBV15 and TRBJ1-1): DAMVIQNPRYQVTQFGKPVTLSCSQTLNHNVMYWYQQKSSQAPKLLFHYYDKDFNNEADTPDNFQSRRPNTSFCFLDIRSPGLGDTAMYLCATSRDPRSFNTEAFFGQGTRLTVV.

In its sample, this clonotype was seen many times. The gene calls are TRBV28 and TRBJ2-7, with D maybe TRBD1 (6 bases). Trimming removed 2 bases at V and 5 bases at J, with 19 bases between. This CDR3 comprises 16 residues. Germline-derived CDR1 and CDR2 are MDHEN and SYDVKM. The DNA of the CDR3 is TGTGCCAGCAGTTTAAGCCCCGGGGCAGGGGTCAACGAGCAGTACTTC. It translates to CASSLSPGAGVNEQYF.

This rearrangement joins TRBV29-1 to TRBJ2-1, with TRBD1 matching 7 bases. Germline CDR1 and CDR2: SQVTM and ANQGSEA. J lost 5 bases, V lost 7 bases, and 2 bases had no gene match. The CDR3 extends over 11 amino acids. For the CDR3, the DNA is TGCAGCGCGACAGGGAACAATGAGCAGTTCTTC. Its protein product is CSATGNNEQFF.

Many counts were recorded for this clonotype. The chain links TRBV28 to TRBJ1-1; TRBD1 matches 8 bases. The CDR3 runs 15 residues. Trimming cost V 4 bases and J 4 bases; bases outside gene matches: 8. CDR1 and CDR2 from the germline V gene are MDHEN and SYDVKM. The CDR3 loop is CASSSLGQGSTEAFF. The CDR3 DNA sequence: TGTGCCAGCAGTTCCCTCGGACAGGGATCCACTGAAGCTTTCTTT. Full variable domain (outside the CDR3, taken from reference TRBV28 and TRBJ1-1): DVKVTQSSRYLVKRTGEKVFLECVQDMDHENMFWYRQDPGLGLRLIYFSYDVKMKEKGDIPEGYSVSREKKERFSLILESASTNQTSMYLCASSSLGQGSTEAFFGQGTRLTVV.

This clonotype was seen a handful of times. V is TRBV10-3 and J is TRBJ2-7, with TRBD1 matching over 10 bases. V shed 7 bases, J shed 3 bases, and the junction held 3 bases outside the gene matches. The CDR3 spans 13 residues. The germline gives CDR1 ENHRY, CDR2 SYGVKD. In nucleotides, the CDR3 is TGTGCCATCACGGGGGACAGGGGCTACGAGCAGTACTTC. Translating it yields CAITGDRGYEQYF.

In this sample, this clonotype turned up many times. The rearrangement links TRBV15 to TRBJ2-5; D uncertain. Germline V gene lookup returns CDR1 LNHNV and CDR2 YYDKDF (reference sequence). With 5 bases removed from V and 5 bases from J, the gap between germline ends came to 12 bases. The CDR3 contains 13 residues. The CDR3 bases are TGTGCCACCAGCGGACGGCCTCGGGAGACCCAGTACTTC. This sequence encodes CATSGRPRETQYF.